These 13 T cell receptor beta chains came from one sample sequenced in a study of CD8+ T cells in alopecia areata. Investigators isolated RNA and reverse transcribed it into cDNA to act as the sequencing template. Sequenced by immunoSEQ multiplex PCR; TCRdb stores in-frame clones only, minus some. Counted here are hundreds of thousands of clones, 50% to 60% occurring once; the ten biggest clones make up over 0.4%. The source was CD4+ T cells sorted from blood, collected at week 0. Every receptor here comes from a human donor with alopecia areata.

The chain has TRBV30 and TRBJ2-7; a weak D match, TRBD2 (7 bases). This CDR3 is built from 17 residues. Germline CDR1 and CDR2: GTSNPN and SVGIG (reference sequence). Trimming shortened V by 3 bases and J by 2 bases, and 23 bases separated the two germline ends. This chain's CDR3 is CAWRRYGGRLDPYEQYF. DNA for the CDR3: TGTGCCTGGAGACGTTACGGGGGGCGCCTGGACCCCTACGAGCAGTACTTC.

V gene TRBV6-1 combines with J gene TRBJ2-3, with D maybe TRBD2 (6 bases). Germline loops: CDR1 MNHNS, CDR2 SASEGT. The CDR3 length is 14 residues. V was shortened by 7 bases and J by 0 bases, with 11 bases between the two germline ends. The CDR3 region is CASKEGTSTDTQYF. CDR3 DNA sequence: TGTGCCAGCAAAGAGGGGACTAGCACAGATACGCAGTATTTT.

J is TRBJ2-6 and V is TRBV27, with unresolved D. This CDR3 comprises 15 residues. Trimming removed 3 bases from V and 1 base from J, with 7 bases in between. Germline V gene data show CDR1 as MNHEY and CDR2 as SMNVEV (reference sequence). CDR3 region: CASSFKASGANVLTF. CDR3 coding DNA: TGTGCCAGCAGTTTTAAAGCGTCTGGGGCCAACGTCCTGACTTTC.

This clone was picked up a small number of times. The chain carries TRBV4-1 and TRBJ1-2, with D unclear. The ends were cut back, 1 base at V and 3 bases at J, with 6 bases in the middle. CDR1 and CDR2 from the germline V gene are MGHRA and YSYEKL. This CDR3 is 13 amino acids long. DNA of the CDR3: TGCGCCAGCAGCCAAGTTCCAGACTATGGCTACACCTTC. Protein sequence: CASSQVPDYGYTF.

This chain joins TRBV4-1 and TRBJ2-7; 7 nucleotides line up with TRBD1. J gave up 3 bases and V 3 bases, and 8 bases lay outside the gene matches. Germline CDR1 is MGHRA and CDR2 is YSYEKL. This CDR3 contains 15 residues. In nucleotides, the CDR3 is TGCGCCAGCAGCCATACCCAGGGACAGAGCTACGAGCAGTACTTC. Translated: CASSHTQGQSYEQYF.

This clone was counted only a few times. The V and J genes are TRBV2 and TRBJ2-7, with 7 nucleotides matching TRBD1. V was pared by 4 bases and J by 0 bases, with 3 bases of the junction left unmatched. The V gene's germline CDR1 is SNHLY and CDR2 FYNNEI. This CDR3 is built from 14 residues. The CDR3 is CASSATGASYEQYF. The CDR3 DNA follows: TGTGCCAGCAGTGCAACAGGGGCCTCCTACGAGCAGTACTTC.

The J gene is TRBJ2-3, the V gene TRBV11-2; weak D call: TRBD2 (6 bases). V was clipped by 1 base and J by 2 bases, with 10 bases between them. Germline CDR1 reads SGHAT; CDR2 reads FQNNGV. The CDR3 loop spans 15 amino acids. This chain's CDR3 is CASSLGRVPTDTQYF. In DNA form, the CDR3 reads TGTGCCAGCAGCTTAGGGAGGGTCCCCACAGATACGCAGTATTTT.

The table lists this clone with a few counts. This chain uses TRBV10-3 with TRBJ1-6, with a weak D call TRBD1 (5 bases). The length of the CDR3 is 15 residues. Between the trimmed V and J ends, which lost 0 bases and 7 bases, there was a span of 10 bases. Per germline, CDR1 ENHRY and CDR2 SYGVKD. The CDR3 DNA reads TGTGCCATCAGTGAGTCGGCAGGGAACAATTCACCCCTCCACTTT. It yields the protein CAISESAGNNSPLHF.

The chain couples TRBV19 to TRBJ1-5, with 7 bases aligning to TRBD1. CDR1 is LNHDA and CDR2 is SQIVND in the germline V gene (reference sequence). CDR3 length: 15 amino acids. With V trimmed by 5 bases and J by 2 bases, 6 bases remained unmatched. CDR3: CASSAQGDGNQPQHF. The CDR3 region has the DNA TGTGCCAGTAGTGCGCAGGGGGATGGCAATCAGCCCCAGCATTTT.

This chain connects TRBV25-1 to TRBJ2-6; 9 positions agree with TRBD1. Losses at the gene ends were 7 bases for V and 1 base for J; bases not matched to a gene: 5. CDR3 length: 16 residues. CDR1 is MGHDK, CDR2 SYGVNS, per germline. CDR3 in amino acids: CASKDRGQSGANVLTF. The CDR3 coding sequence is TGTGCCAGCAAGGACAGGGGCCAGTCTGGGGCCAACGTCCTGACTTTC.

The chain employs TRBV29-1 and TRBJ1-2; tentatively, D is TRBD1 (6 bases). Germline CDR1 is SQVTM and CDR2 is ANQGSEA. V was shortened by 0 bases and J by 3 bases, with 11 bases between the two germline ends. The CDR3 sequence is 14 residues long. The CDR3 DNA reads TGCAGCGTTGAAGAGGGTTGGACAGACTATGGCTACACCTTC. Amino acid sequence: CSVEEGWTDYGYTF.

The chain is built from TRBV29-1 and TRBJ2-2; 9 positions agree with TRBD1. This CDR3 comprises 16 residues. In germline, CDR1 is SQVTM, CDR2 ANQGSEA. V shed 4 bases, J shed 1 base, and the junction held 7 bases outside the gene matches. For the CDR3, the DNA is TGCAGCGTTGTCCCTACGGACAGGGGGAACACCGGGGAGCTGTTTTTT. This translates into CSVVPTDRGNTGELFF.

As regards this clone: The junction departs from germline at one end; a sequencing error may be responsible. The chain has TRBV7-9 and TRBJ2-5; no reliable D call. CDR1 is SEHNR, CDR2 FQNEAQ, per germline (reference sequence). The CDR3 loop spans 13 amino acids. The CDR3 coding sequence is TGTGCCGGCAGCTCGGGCCTCGGGGAGACCCAGTACTTC. Protein: CAGSSGLGETQYF. Filled out from reference TRBV7-9 and TRBJ2-5, the complete variable domain reads DTGVSQNPRHKITKRGQNVTFRCDPISEHNRLYWYRQTLGQGPEFLTYFQNEAQLEKSRLLSDRFSAERPKGSFSTLEIQRTEQGDSAMYLCAGSSGLGETQYFGPGTRLLVL.